The 25 T cell receptor beta chains in this list originate from one sample, sequenced in a study of blood T cell repertoires in COVID-19. Clones were sequenced by immunoSEQ multiplex PCR, and TCRdb holds only the in-frame ones, with some missing. The repertoire consists of roughly 100,000 clones, with 60% to 85% occurring once and the leading ten covering about 10%. The specimen was peripheral blood. The receptors derive from a woman of 80 years or more with acute or convalescent COVID-19.

The chain recombines TRBV27 with TRBJ2-5, with 12 bases fitting TRBD2. CDR3 length: 15 residues. CDR1 is MNHEY and CDR2 is SMNVEV in the germline V gene (reference sequence). Losses at the gene ends were 6 bases for V and 1 base for J; bases not matched to a gene: 3. The DNA of the CDR3 is TGTGCCAGCAGCTCGGGACTAGCGGGCCAAGAGACCCAGTACTTC. This translates into CASSSGLAGQETQYF.

The chain has TRBV4-3 and TRBJ2-3; TRBD1 agrees at 9 bases. The trim removed 0 bases at V and 3 bases at J, leaving 4 bases unmatched. The CDR3 runs to 16 residues. CDR1 and CDR2 (germline): LGHNA, YSLEER. The CDR3 protein is CASSQDTTGGTDTQYF. For the CDR3, the DNA is TGCGCCAGCAGCCAAGATACGACAGGGGGGACAGATACGCAGTATTTT.

V gene TRBV7-3 combines with J gene TRBJ2-2, with D possibly matching TRBD2 (5 bases). The CDR3 sequence is 15 residues long. V lost 6 bases to trimming and J lost 8 bases, with 19 bases between them. Germline values: CDR1 SGHTA, CDR2 FQGTGA. CDR3 amino acids: CASRPTGLLSGELFF. The CDR3 DNA follows: TGTGCCAGCAGACCGACCGGACTCCTCTCTGGGGAGCTGTTTTTT. Supplemented by reference TRBV7-3 and TRBJ2-2, the full variable domain reads GAGVSQTPSNKVTEKGKYVELRCDPISGHTALYWYRQSLGQGPEFLIYFQGTGAADDSGLPNDRFFAVRPEGSVSTLKIQRTERGDSAVYLCASRPTGLLSGELFFGEGSRLTVL.

This chain uses TRBV20-1 with TRBJ1-3; tentative D call: TRBD1 (6 bases). The CDR3 contains 14 residues. Germline CDR1 DFQATT, CDR2 SNEGSKA (reference sequence). The germline V and J ends were trimmed by 5 bases and 1 base, with 12 bases remaining between them. CDR3 nucleotide sequence: TGCAGTGCTCGTGACAGGAGGTCTGGAAACACCATATATTTT. Its protein product is CSARDRRSGNTIYF.

This clone was counted once. This rearrangement joins TRBV21-1 to TRBJ2-5; the listed D gene, TRBD1, was not tested against the DNA. TRBV21-1 counts as a pseudogene. CDR3 length: 16 amino acids. CDR3 amino acids: CASSKDGRGLGKTQYF. CDR3 nucleotides: TGTGCCAGCAGCAAAGATGGCAGGGGATTGGGAAAGACCCAGTACTTC.

The rearrangement joins TRBV6-5 to TRBJ2-5, with D possibly TRBD1 on 6 matching bases. The CDR3 sequence is 13 residues long. The V end lost 6 bases, the J end lost 0 bases, and 8 bases lay between the germline ends. Germline assignment: CDR1 MNHEY and CDR2 SVGAGI. CDR3 sequence (DNA): TGTGCCAGCAGGCAGGGGAACCAAGAGACCCAGTACTTC. Protein product: CASRQGNQETQYF.

The gene calls are TRBV5-8 and TRBJ1-2; D unclear. Between the trimmed V and J ends, which lost 4 bases and 6 bases, there was a span of 13 bases. CDR3 size: 13 residues. CDR1 is SGHTS, CDR2 YDEGEE, per germline. Here the CDR3 reads CASSGHLLNGYTF. The CDR3 bases are TGTGCCAGCAGCGGGCATCTCCTAAATGGCTACACCTTC.

V usage is TRBV11-2 and J usage is TRBJ1-2; 11 bases align to TRBD1. The J segment lost 5 bases and the V segment lost 1 base, leaving 3 bases of the junction unmatched. The CDR3 covers 15 residues. Germline-derived CDR1 and CDR2 are SGHAT and FQNNGV. The CDR3 region is CASSLAGTGGYGYTF. The DNA of the CDR3 is TGTGCCAGCAGCTTAGCCGGGACAGGGGGATATGGCTACACCTTC.

The chain combines TRBV19 with TRBJ1-1, with D possibly matching TRBD1 (6 bases). The CDR3 length is 12 residues. CDR1 is LNHDA, CDR2 SQIVND, per germline (reference sequence). CDR3 bases: TGTGCTACGGGACACTCGAACACTGAAGCTTTCTTT. Translation gives CATGHSNTEAFF.

The J gene is TRBJ1-1, the V gene TRBV30; TRBD1 matches 9 bases. CDR1 and CDR2 (germline): GTSNPN, SVGIG (reference sequence). V gave up 0 bases and J gave up 7 bases; unmatched junction bases: 3. This CDR3 has 13 amino acids. The CDR3 protein is CAWSVDRGVEAFF. CDR3 DNA sequence: TGTGCCTGGAGTGTGGACAGGGGCGTTGAAGCTTTCTTT.

V is TRBV21-1 and J is TRBJ2-2; the D call of TRBD2 is as the table states it, not checked on the DNA. TRBV21-1 is termed a pseudogene. CDR3 length equals 21 residues. In nucleotides, the CDR3 is TGTGCCAGCAGCGGATCCGGGACTAGCGGGGGGCGTCGCGCGAACACCGGGGAGCTGTTTTTT. It codes for CASSGSGTSGGRRANTGELFF.

The V and J genes are TRBV29-1 and TRBJ2-5; D possibly corresponds to TRBD1 (6 bases). Germline V gene data show CDR1 as SQVTM and CDR2 as ANQGSEA. This CDR3 contains 15 residues. With 4 bases removed from V and 0 bases from J, the gap between germline ends came to 15 bases. For the CDR3, the DNA is TGCAGCGTTGTGTTGGCCAGGGGAAACCAAGAGACCCAGTACTTC. Translating gives CSVVLARGNQETQYF.

The chain links TRBV4-3 to TRBJ2-5; tentative D call: TRBD1 (5 bases). CDR1 is LGHNA, CDR2 YSLEER, per germline. V was trimmed by 0 bases and J by 7 bases, leaving 6 bases between them. The CDR3 totals 12 residues. CDR3 in DNA: TGCGCCAGCAGCCAAGATAGGGGGACCCAGTACTTC. Its protein is CASSQDRGTQYF.

The chain carries TRBV4-2 and TRBJ2-3; 13 bases are shared with TRBD2. Per germline, CDR1 LGHNA and CDR2 YNFKEQ. The CDR3 contains 17 residues. V lost 0 bases to trimming and J lost 4 bases; unmatched junction nucleotides: 4. CDR3 sequence (DNA): TGTGCCAGCAGCCAAGAGGTGACTAGCGGGGGGTCAGATACGCAGTATTTT. Protein: CASSQEVTSGGSDTQYF.

V gene TRBV30 combines with J gene TRBJ2-7; perhaps TRBD2 as D (6 bases). This CDR3 is built from 15 residues. The germline gives CDR1 GTSNPN, CDR2 SVGIG (reference sequence). V was clipped by 0 bases and J by 3 bases, with 15 bases between them. The CDR3 reads CAWSVLKGLHYEQYF. DNA for the CDR3: TGTGCCTGGAGTGTACTCAAGGGACTCCACTACGAGCAGTACTTC.

The chain employs TRBV7-9 and TRBJ2-4; D perhaps matches TRBD2 (5 bases). V was cut by 0 bases and J by 1 base, with 13 bases left in between. The CDR3 has 17 amino acids. Per germline, CDR1 SEHNR and CDR2 FQNEAQ (reference sequence). This CDR3 reads CASSLAWAGSAKNIQYF. Here the CDR3 DNA reads TGTGCCAGCAGCTTAGCGTGGGCGGGCTCGGCCAAAAACATTCAGTACTTC. Full variable domain (rest looked up from reference TRBV7-9 and TRBJ2-4): DTGVSQNPRHKITKRGQNVTFRCDPISEHNRLYWYRQTLGQGPEFLTYFQNEAQLEKSRLLSDRFSAERPKGSFSTLEIQRTEQGDSAMYLCASSLAWAGSAKNIQYFGAGTRLSVL.

The rearrangement joins TRBV7-9 to TRBJ1-2; 7 positions agree with TRBD1. CDR3 length: 15 amino acids. Germline CDR1 and CDR2: SEHNR and FQNEAQ (reference sequence). V lost 6 bases, J lost 7 bases, and 14 bases stayed unmatched. CDR3 loop: CASRIQGVEPTGYTF. In DNA form, the CDR3 reads TGTGCCAGCAGGATCCAGGGGGTCGAACCCACTGGCTACACCTTC.

The chain links TRBV7-2 to TRBJ2-7; unclear D gene. Germline loops: CDR1 SGHTA, CDR2 FQGNSA. The CDR3 consists of 11 residues. Trimming shortened V by 4 bases and J by 3 bases, and 4 bases separated the two germline ends. As DNA, the CDR3 is TGTGCCAGCAGCTCCCACTACGAGCAGTACTTC. This gives the protein CASSSHYEQYF.

This clone is a singleton in its sample. This sequence joins TRBV19 and TRBJ1-2; 8 bases map to TRBD1. The germline CDR1 and CDR2 sequences are LNHDA and SQIVND (reference sequence). J gave up 4 bases and V 2 bases, and 3 bases lay outside the gene matches. This CDR3 comprises 14 residues. CDR3 DNA sequence: TGTGCCAGTAGTATATTCGGACAGGGCTATGGCTACACCTTC. It encodes CASSIFGQGYGYTF.

The J gene is TRBJ1-1, the V gene TRBV29-1; D might be TRBD1 (6 bases). Per the germline V gene, CDR1 is SQVTM and CDR2 is ANQGSEA. CDR3 length: 12 amino acids. Trimming cost V 7 bases and J 0 bases, with 9 bases left between them. The CDR3 spells CSARTVNTEAFF. DNA for the CDR3: TGCAGCGCCCGGACAGTGAACACTGAAGCTTTCTTT.

V usage is TRBV30 and J usage is TRBJ2-1; TRBD1 matches 7 bases. Germline lookup yields CDR1 GTSNPN and CDR2 SVGIG (reference sequence). After removal of 2 bases from V and 7 bases from J, the junction contained 11 bases not matched to a gene. This CDR3 is 15 amino acids long. CDR3 in amino acids: CAWSPPGGRGNEQFF. In DNA, the CDR3 is TGTGCCTGGAGTCCCCCAGGGGGACGTGGAAATGAGCAGTTCTTC.

The rearrangement links TRBV4-3 to TRBJ2-3; D not resolved. This CDR3 has 14 residues. The germline V gene has CDR1 LGHNA and CDR2 YSLEER. V gave up 1 base and J gave up 1 base, with 6 bases separating them. The CDR3 protein is CASSQVTGTDTQYF. The CDR3 region has the DNA TGCGCCAGCAGCCAAGTTACAGGCACAGATACGCAGTATTTT.

Only a few counts were recorded for this clone. This chain uses TRBV28 with TRBJ1-2, with 8 bases that match TRBD1. In germline, CDR1 is MDHEN, CDR2 SYDVKM. The CDR3 has 13 residues. With 6 bases clipped from V and 9 bases from J, the junction kept 9 bases outside the gene matches. CDR3: CASSSGQVRSYTF. For the CDR3, the DNA is TGTGCCAGCAGCTCGGGACAGGTCAGGAGCTACACCTTC.

V and J are TRBV29-1 and TRBJ2-3; D is perhaps TRBD1 (6 bases). The length of the CDR3 is 13 residues. Per germline, CDR1 SQVTM and CDR2 ANQGSEA. The V gene lost 5 bases and the J gene lost 2 bases, with 11 bases spanning the gap. In nucleotides, the CDR3 is TGCAGCGTTTCCGGACAGCTCACAGATACGCAGTATTTT. It specifies CSVSGQLTDTQYF.

The genes are TRBV5-1 and TRBJ1-1; D might be TRBD1 (5 bases). The germline V gene encodes CDR1 SGHRS and CDR2 YFSETQ. The V end was cut by 1 base, the J end by 3 bases, with 7 bases between. The CDR3 runs to 13 residues. The CDR3 bases are TGCGCCAGCAGCTTGTTCAGGGACACTGAAGCTTTCTTT. Amino acid sequence: CASSLFRDTEAFF. The whole variable domain, filled in from reference TRBV5-1 and TRBJ1-1, reads KAGVTQTPRYLIKTRGQQVTLSCSPISGHRSVSWYQQTPGQGLQFLFEYFSETQRNKGNFPGRFSGRQFSNSRSEMNVSTLELGDSALYLCASSLFRDTEAFFGQGTRLTVV.